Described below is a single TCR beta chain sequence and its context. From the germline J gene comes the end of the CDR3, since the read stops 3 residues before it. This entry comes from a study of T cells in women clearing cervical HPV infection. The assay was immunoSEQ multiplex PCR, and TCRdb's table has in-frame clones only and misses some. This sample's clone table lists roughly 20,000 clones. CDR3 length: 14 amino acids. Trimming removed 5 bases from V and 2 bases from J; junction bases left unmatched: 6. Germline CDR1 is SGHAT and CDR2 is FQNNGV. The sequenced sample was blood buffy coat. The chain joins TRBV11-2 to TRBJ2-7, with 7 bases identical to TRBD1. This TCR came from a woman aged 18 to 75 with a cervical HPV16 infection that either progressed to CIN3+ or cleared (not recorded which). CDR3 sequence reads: CASSRDRTPYEQYF. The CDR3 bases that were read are TGTGCCAGCAGCCGGGACAGAACCCCCTACGAG.